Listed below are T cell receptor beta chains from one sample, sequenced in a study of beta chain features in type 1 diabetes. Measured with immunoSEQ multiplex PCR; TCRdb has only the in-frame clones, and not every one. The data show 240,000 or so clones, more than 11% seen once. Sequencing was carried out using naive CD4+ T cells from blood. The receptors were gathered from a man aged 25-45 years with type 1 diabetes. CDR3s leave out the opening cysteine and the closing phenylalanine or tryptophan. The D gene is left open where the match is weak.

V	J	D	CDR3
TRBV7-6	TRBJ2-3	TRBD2	ASSTSGTNIPDTQY
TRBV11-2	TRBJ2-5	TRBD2	ASSSPGLAGASQETQY
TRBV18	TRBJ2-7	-	ASSRSSYEQY
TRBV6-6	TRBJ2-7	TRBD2	ASSYSGLAGSEQY
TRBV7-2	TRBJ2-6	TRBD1	ASSLGQGSGANVLT
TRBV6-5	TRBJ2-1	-	ASSWASQYYNEQF
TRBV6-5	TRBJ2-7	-	ASSYRGRGTEQY
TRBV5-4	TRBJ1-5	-	ASSVQGTGNQPQH
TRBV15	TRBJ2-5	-	ATSRDRGDQETQY
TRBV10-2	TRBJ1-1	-	ASSEHQNTEAF
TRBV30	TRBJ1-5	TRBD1	AWSRGRGDYQPQH
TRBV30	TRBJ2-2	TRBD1	AWSVQGAPGELF
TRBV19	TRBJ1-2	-	ASSTGDYGYT
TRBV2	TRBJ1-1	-	ASSPEGRANTEAF
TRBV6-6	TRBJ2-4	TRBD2	ASSSRELAKNIQY